This TCR beta chain originates from a study of blood T cell repertoires in COVID-19. The method was immunoSEQ multiplex PCR; TCRdb's version includes in-frame clones alone and lacks a portion of them. This table has fewer than 40,000 clones, around 80% appearing once. The ends were cut back, 6 bases at V and 7 bases at J, with 25 bases in the middle. Germline V gene lookup returns CDR1 PRHDT and CDR2 FYEKMQ (reference sequence). The CDR3 totals 17 residues. This receptor was identified in a man in his 60s with acute or convalescent COVID-19. Source material: peripheral blood. The gene calls are TRBV13 and TRBJ2-1; D may be TRBD1 (8 bases). The CDR3 here is CASSSLAGTGGGNEQFF. CDR3 coding DNA: TGTGCCAGCAGTTCACTAGCCGGGACAGGCGGGGGTAATGAGCAGTTCTTC.